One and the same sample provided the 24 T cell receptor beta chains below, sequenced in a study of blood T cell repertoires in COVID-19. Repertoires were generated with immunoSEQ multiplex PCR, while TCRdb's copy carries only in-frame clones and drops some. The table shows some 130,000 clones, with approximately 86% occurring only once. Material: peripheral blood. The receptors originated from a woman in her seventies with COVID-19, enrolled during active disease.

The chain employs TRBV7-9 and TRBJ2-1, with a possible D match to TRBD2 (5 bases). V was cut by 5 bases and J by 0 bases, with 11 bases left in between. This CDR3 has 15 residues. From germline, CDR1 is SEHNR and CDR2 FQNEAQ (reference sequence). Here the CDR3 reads CASSPPGSSYNEQFF. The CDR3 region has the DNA TGTGCCAGCAGCCCCCCGGGGAGCTCCTACAATGAGCAGTTCTTC. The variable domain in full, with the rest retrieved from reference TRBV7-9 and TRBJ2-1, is DTGVSQNPRHKITKRGQNVTFRCDPISEHNRLYWYRQTLGQGPEFLTYFQNEAQLEKSRLLSDRFSAERPKGSFSTLEIQRTEQGDSAMYLCASSPPGSSYNEQFFGPGTRLTVL.

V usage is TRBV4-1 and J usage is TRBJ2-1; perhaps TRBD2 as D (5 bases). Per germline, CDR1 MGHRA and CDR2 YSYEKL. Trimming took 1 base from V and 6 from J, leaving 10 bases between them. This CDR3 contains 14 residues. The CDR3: CASSQGNGGNEQFF. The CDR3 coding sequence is TGCGCCAGCAGCCAAGGGAACGGAGGCAATGAGCAGTTCTTC.

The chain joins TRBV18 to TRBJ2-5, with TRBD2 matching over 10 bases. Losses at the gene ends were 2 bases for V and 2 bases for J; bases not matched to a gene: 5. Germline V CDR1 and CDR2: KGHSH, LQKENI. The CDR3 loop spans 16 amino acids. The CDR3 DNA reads TGTGCCAGCTCACCATTCAAAGCGGGGGGGCAAGAGACCCAGTACTTC. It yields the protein CASSPFKAGGQETQYF.

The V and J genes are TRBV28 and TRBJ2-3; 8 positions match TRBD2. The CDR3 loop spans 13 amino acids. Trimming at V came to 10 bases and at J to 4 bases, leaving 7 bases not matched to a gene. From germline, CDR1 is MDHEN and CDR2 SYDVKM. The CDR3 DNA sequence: TGTGCCATTGGGCGGGGGGACGCAGATACGCAGTATTTT. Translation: CAIGRGDADTQYF.

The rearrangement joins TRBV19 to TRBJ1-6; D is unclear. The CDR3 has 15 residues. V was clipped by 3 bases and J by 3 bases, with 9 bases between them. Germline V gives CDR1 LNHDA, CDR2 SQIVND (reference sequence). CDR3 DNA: TGTGCCAGTAGTATCCGGGAGAACTATAATTCACCCCTCCACTTT. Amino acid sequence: CASSIRENYNSPLHF. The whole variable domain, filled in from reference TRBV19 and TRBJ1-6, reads DGGITQSPKYLFRKEGQNVTLSCEQNLNHDAMYWYRQDPGQGLRLIYYSQIVNDFQKGDIAEGYSVSREKKESFPLTVTSAQKNPTAFYLCASSIRENYNSPLHFGNGTRLTVT.

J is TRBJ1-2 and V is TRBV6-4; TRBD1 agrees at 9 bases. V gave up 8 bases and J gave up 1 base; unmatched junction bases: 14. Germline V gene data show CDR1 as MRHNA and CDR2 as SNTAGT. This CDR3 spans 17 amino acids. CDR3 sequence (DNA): TGTGCCAGCTCCTTAATGGGACAGGGATTCAGTAACTATGGCTACACCTTC. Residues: CASSLMGQGFSNYGYTF.

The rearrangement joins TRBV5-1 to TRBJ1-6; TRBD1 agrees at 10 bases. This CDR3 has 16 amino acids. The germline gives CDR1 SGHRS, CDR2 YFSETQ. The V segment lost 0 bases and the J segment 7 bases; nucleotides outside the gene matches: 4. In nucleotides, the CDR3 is TGCGCCAGCAGCTTGGGACAGGGGGCGCAGAATTCACCCCTCCACTTT. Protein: CASSLGQGAQNSPLHF.

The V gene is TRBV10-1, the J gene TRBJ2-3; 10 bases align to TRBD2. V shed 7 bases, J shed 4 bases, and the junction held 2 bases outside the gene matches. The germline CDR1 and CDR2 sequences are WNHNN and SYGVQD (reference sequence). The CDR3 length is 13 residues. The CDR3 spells CASTSGGADTQYF. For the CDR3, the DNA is TGCGCCAGCACTAGCGGGGGCGCAGATACGCAGTATTTT.

CDR3 sequence: CASSVEHFGADGYTF. In nucleotides, the CDR3 is TGTGCCAGCAGCGTAGAACACTTTGGGGCAGATGGCTACACCTTC. The genes are TRBV9 and TRBJ1-2; possibly TRBD1 for D (5 bases). The germline V and J ends were trimmed by 0 bases and 6 bases, with 15 bases remaining between them. This CDR3 has 15 residues. CDR1 is SGDLS, CDR2 YYNGEE, per germline.

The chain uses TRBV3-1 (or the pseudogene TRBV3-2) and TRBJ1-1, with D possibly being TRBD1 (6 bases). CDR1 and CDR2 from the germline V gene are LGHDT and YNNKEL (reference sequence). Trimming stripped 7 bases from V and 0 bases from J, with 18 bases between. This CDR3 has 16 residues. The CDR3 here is CASTLTPAGVNTEAFF. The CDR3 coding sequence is TGTGCCAGCACCCTAACTCCGGCAGGGGTGAACACTGAAGCTTTCTTT.

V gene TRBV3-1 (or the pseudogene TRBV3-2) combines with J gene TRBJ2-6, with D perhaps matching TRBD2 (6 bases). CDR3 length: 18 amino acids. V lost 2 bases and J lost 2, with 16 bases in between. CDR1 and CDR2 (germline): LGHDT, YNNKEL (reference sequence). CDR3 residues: CASSQSWARGPGANVLTF. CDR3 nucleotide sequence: TGTGCCAGCAGCCAATCATGGGCGCGGGGCCCTGGGGCCAACGTCCTGACTTTC.

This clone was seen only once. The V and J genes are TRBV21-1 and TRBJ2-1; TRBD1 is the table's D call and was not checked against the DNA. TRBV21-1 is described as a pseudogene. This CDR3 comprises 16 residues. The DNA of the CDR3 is TGTGCCAGCAGCACCCCCGACAGGGGGCGCGCAAATGAGCAGTTCTTC. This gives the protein CASSTPDRGRANEQFF.

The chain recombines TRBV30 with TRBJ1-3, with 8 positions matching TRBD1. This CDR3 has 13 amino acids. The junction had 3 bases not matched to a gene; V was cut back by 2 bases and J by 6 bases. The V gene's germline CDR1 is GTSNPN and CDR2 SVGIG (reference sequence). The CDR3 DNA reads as TGTGCCTGGAGTTCGACAGGGGCAAACACCATATATTTT. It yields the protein CAWSSTGANTIYF.

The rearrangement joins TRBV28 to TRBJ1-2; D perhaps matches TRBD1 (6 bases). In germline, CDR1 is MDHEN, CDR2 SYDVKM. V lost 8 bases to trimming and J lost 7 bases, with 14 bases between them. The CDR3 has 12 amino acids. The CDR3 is CASFSGGSGYTF. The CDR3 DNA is TGTGCCAGCTTCTCGGGGGGCAGTGGCTACACCTTC.

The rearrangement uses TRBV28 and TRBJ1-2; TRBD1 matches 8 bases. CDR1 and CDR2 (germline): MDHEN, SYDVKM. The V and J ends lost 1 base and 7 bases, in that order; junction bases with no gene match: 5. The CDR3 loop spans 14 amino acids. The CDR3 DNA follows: TGTGCCAGCAGTTTATCAGGGGGCGTTGGTGGCTACACCTTC. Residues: CASSLSGGVGGYTF.

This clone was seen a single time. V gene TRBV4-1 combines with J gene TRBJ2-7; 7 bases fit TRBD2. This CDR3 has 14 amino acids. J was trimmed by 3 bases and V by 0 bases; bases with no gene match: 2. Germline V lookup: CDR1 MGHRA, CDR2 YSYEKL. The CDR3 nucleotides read TGCGCCAGCAGCCAAGATCCTAGCGGCTACGAGCAGTACTTC. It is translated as CASSQDPSGYEQYF.

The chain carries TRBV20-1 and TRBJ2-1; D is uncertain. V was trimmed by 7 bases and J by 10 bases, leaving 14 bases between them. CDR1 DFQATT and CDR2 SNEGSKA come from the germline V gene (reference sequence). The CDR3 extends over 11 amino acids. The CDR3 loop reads CSVVRLEEQFF. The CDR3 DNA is TGCAGTGTCGTCCGACTTGAGGAGCAGTTCTTC.

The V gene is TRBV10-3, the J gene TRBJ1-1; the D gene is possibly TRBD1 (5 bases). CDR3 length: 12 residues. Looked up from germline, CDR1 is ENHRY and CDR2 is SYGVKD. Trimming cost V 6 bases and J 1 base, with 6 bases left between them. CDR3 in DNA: TGTGCCATCAGAGGACAGAACACTGAAGCTTTCTTT. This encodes CAIRGQNTEAFF.

The CDR3 nucleotides are TGTGCCAGCAGCTTCGGACTAGCGGGGGTTCAGGAGCAGTTCTTC. Amino acids: CASSFGLAGVQEQFF. The rearrangement uses TRBV11-2 and TRBJ2-1, with TRBD2 identical over 13 bases. Germline values: CDR1 SGHAT, CDR2 FQNNGV. CDR3 size: 15 residues. V shed 3 bases, J shed 10 bases, and the junction held 6 bases outside the gene matches.

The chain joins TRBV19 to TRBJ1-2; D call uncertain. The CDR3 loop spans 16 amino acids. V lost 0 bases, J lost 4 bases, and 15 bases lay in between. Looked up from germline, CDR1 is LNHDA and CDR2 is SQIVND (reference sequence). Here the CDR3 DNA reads TGTGCCAGTAGTATAGATGGCTTCGGGGAGGCCTATGGCTACACCTTC. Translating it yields CASSIDGFGEAYGYTF. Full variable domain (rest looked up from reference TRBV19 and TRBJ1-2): DGGITQSPKYLFRKEGQNVTLSCEQNLNHDAMYWYRQDPGQGLRLIYYSQIVNDFQKGDIAEGYSVSREKKESFPLTVTSAQKNPTAFYLCASSIDGFGEAYGYTFGSGTRLTVV.

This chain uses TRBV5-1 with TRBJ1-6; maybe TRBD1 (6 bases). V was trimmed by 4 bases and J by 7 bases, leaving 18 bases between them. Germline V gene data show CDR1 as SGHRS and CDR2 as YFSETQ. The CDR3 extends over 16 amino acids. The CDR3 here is CASSQAQGNVNSPLHF. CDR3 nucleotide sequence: TGCGCCAGCAGCCAGGCCCAGGGGAATGTGAATTCACCCCTCCACTTT.

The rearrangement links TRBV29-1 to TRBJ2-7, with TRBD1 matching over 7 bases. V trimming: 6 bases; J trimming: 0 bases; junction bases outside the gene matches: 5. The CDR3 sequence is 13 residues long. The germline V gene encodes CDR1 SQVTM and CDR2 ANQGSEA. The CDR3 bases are TGCAGCGTCAGCCGGACAGGCTCCTACGAGCAGTACTTC. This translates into CSVSRTGSYEQYF.

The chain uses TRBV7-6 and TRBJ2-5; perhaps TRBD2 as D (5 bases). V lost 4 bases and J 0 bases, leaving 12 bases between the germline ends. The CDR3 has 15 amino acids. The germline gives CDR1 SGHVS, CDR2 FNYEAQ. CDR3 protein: CASSSPRGDQETQYF. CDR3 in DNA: TGTGCCAGCAGCTCCCCCCGGGGTGACCAAGAGACCCAGTACTTC.

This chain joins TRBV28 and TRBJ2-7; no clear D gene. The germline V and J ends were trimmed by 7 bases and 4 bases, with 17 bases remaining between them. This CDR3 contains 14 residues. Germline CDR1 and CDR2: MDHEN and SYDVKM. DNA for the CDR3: TGTGCCAGCACCACAGACCGAGAATTGTACGAGCAGTACTTC. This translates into CASTTDRELYEQYF.